Listed below are T cell receptor beta chains from one sample, sequenced in a study of blood T cell repertoires in COVID-19. Measured with immunoSEQ multiplex PCR; TCRdb has only the in-frame clones, and not every one. In the table there are around 80,000 clones, over 60% of which are singletons. Specimen: peripheral blood. These receptors originate from an elderly woman with active or convalescent COVID-19. Both conserved end residues are part of each CDR3. D genes are given only for firm matches.

NA,TRBJ2-5,TRBV6-6,CASSFSGVGETQYF
TRBD1,TRBJ1-3,TRBV5-1,CASSLGPGGDGNTIYF
NA,TRBJ2-3,TRBV10-3,CASRGSDTQYF
TRBD1,TRBJ1-2,TRBV6-6,CASSSRTGVNYGYTF
NA,TRBJ1-4,TRBV9,CASSATRVPTNEKLFF
TRBD2,TRBJ2-7,TRBV9,CASSTGLAGFNEQYF
NA,TRBJ1-2,TRBV6-5,CASSYSGAAKYGYTF
TRBD1,TRBJ2-2,TRBV19,CASRGQGVPLAGELFF
NA,TRBJ2-3,TRBV7-8,CASSLGQGRADTQYF
NA,TRBJ1-4,TRBV6-1,CASSDVSLATNEKLFF
NA,TRBJ1-2,TRBV10-3,CAINKGREDYGYTF
NA,TRBJ1-1,TRBV27,CASSKNRDTEAFF
NA,TRBJ2-5,TRBV7-9,CASSGGLLKETQYF
NA,TRBJ2-7,TRBV19,CASSIDFGGYEQYF
NA,TRBJ2-3,TRBV30,CAWGPRDGVGTDTQYF
NA,TRBJ2-7,TRBV6-5,CASLASPSSYEQYF
TRBD2,TRBJ2-7,TRBV6-5,CASSPSGTYEQYF